This entry lists 10 T cell receptor beta chains sequenced from one sample in a study of radiotherapy plus CTLA-4 blockade in lung cancer. The protocol was immunoSEQ multiplex PCR, while the TCRdb copy is restricted to in-frame clones and leaves out a portion. In the table there are over 60,000 clones, around 86% of which are singletons. The material sequenced was peripheral blood, taken from a patient treated with radiotherapy plus ipilimumab. All receptors derive from a human donor with non-small cell lung cancer that progressed on radiotherapy plus ipilimumab.

V is TRBV5-1 and J is TRBJ1-1; tentatively, D is TRBD1 (5 bases). Per the germline V gene, CDR1 is SGHRS and CDR2 is YFSETQ. The CDR3 is 15 amino acids. Trimming cost V 0 bases and J 1 base, with 10 bases left between them. In DNA, the CDR3 is TGCGCCAGCAGCTTGGAGGGACTGCGGAACACTGAAGCTTTCTTT. Translated, it gives CASSLEGLRNTEAFF.

CDR3: CASSPRGEETQYF. The CDR3 region has the DNA TGTGCCAGCAGCCCCCGCGGCGAGGAGACCCAGTACTTC. The J gene is TRBJ2-5, the V gene TRBV25-1; no firm D call. Trimming pared 6 bases from V and 5 bases from J, leaving 13 bases between. Germline-derived CDR1 and CDR2 are MGHDK and SYGVNS. This CDR3 has 13 residues.

The genes are TRBV20-1 and TRBJ2-3; D assignment may be TRBD1 or TRBD2 (5 bases each). Deletions cut 3 bases from V and 6 bases from J, with 7 bases between. The CDR3 totals 11 residues. Germline V lookup: CDR1 DFQATT, CDR2 SNEGSKA (reference sequence). The DNA of the CDR3 is TGCAGTGCTAGTGAGGGGGATACGCAGTATTTT. This sequence encodes CSASEGDTQYF.

The CDR3 bases are TGTGCCAGCAGTTCCCCCCCGGGCTCCTACGAGCAGTACTTC. Its translation: CASSSPPGSYEQYF. This chain connects TRBV27 to TRBJ2-7; D ambiguous. Germline loops: CDR1 MNHEY, CDR2 SMNVEV (reference sequence). V was pared by 4 bases and J by 0 bases, with 10 bases between. The CDR3 sequence is 14 residues long.

The V and J genes are TRBV5-4 and TRBJ2-7; 8 bases are shared with TRBD2. CDR1 and CDR2 from the germline V gene are SGHNT and YYREEE (reference sequence). V lost 4 bases to trimming and J lost 5 bases; unmatched junction nucleotides: 8. The CDR3 runs 14 residues. Written as DNA, the CDR3 is TGTGCCAGCAGCCCGGGGACTAGAGAGGACGAGCAGTACTTC. Translated: CASSPGTREDEQYF.

This clone was observed a few times. J is TRBJ1-5 and V is TRBV2, with 8 bases aligning to TRBD1. The CDR3 is made up of 14 amino acids. The V gene's germline CDR1 is SNHLY and CDR2 FYNNEI. Trimming removed 10 bases from V and 4 bases from J; junction bases left unmatched: 9. CDR3 nucleotide sequence: TGTGCCACCCGGGACAGGTTAGAGAATCAGCCCCAGCATTTT. Its translation: CATRDRLENQPQHF.

V usage is TRBV5-1 and J usage is TRBJ2-1; a weak D match, TRBD2 (6 bases). The germline V gene encodes CDR1 SGHRS and CDR2 YFSETQ. The germline V and J ends were trimmed by 4 bases and 7 bases, with 18 bases remaining between them. There are 15 residues in the CDR3. The CDR3 protein is CASSGGSTPQNEQFF. DNA for the CDR3: TGCGCCAGCAGCGGGGGGTCTACCCCGCAGAATGAGCAGTTCTTC.

The chain carries TRBV9 and TRBJ2-2; TRBD2 matches at 10 bases. The trim removed 7 bases at V and 3 bases at J, leaving 9 bases unmatched. The CDR3 consists of 16 residues. Germline CDR1 SGDLS, CDR2 YYNGEE. CDR3 protein: CASGWVAGGDTGELFF. The CDR3 nucleotides read TGTGCCAGCGGGTGGGTAGCGGGAGGCGACACCGGGGAGCTGTTTTTT. The full variable domain, completed using reference TRBV9 and TRBJ2-2, is DSGVTQTPKHLITATGQRVTLRCSPRSGDLSVYWYQQSLDQGLQFLIQYYNGEERAKGNILERFSAQQFPDLHSELNLSSLELGDSALYFCASGWVAGGDTGELFFGEGSRLTVL.

The DNA of the CDR3 is TGCAGCCCCCGGATAGGGGTGGCAGATACGCAGTATTTT. This translates into CSPRIGVADTQYF. This chain connects TRBV29-1 to TRBJ2-3, with a possible D match to TRBD1 (5 bases). Trimming removed 8 bases from V and 4 bases from J, with 16 bases in between. Germline loops: CDR1 SQVTM, CDR2 ANQGSEA. The CDR3 totals 13 residues.

The V gene is TRBV6-4, the J gene TRBJ2-1; 9 bases are shared with TRBD2. Per the germline V gene, CDR1 is MRHNA and CDR2 is SNTAGT. The length of the CDR3 is 18 residues. Trimming at V came to 6 bases and at J to 4 bases, leaving 16 bases not matched to a gene. CDR3 DNA sequence: TGTGCCAGCAGCGTAGACGGGATCGGGCTAGCGGGATACAATGAGCAGTTCTTC. It translates to CASSVDGIGLAGYNEQFF.